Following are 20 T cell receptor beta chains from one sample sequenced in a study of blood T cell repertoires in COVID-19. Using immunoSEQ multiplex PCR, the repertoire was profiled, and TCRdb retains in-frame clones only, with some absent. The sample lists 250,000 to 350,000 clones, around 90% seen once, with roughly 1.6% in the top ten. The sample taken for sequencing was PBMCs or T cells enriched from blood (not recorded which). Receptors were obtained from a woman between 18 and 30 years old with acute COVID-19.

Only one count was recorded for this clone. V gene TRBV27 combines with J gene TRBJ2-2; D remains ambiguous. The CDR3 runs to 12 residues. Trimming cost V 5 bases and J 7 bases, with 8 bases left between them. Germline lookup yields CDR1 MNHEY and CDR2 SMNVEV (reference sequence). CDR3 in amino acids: CASSRGGGELFF. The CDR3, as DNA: TGTGCCAGCAGTCGTGGCGGCGGGGAGCTGTTTTTT.

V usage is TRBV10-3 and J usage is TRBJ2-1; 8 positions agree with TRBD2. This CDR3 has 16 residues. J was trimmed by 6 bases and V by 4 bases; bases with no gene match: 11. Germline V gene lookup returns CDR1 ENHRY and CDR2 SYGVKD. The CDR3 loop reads CAISGPPFSGINEQFF. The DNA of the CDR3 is TGTGCCATCAGTGGACCCCCCTTTAGCGGGATCAATGAGCAGTTCTTC.

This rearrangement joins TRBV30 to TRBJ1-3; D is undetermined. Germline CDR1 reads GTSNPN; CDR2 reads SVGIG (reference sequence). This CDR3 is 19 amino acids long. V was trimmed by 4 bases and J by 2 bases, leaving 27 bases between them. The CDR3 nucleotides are TGTGCCTGGAACCCCACCCGGATCTCTGGAGGTTCGGCTGGAAACACCATATATTTT. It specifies CAWNPTRISGGSAGNTIYF.

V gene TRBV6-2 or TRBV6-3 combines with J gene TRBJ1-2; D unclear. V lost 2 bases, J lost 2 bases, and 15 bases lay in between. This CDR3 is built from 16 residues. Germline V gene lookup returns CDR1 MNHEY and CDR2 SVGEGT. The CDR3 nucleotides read TGTGCCAGCAGTTACCTTCGGGGAGTCCAGAACTATGGCTACACCTTC. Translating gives CASSYLRGVQNYGYTF.

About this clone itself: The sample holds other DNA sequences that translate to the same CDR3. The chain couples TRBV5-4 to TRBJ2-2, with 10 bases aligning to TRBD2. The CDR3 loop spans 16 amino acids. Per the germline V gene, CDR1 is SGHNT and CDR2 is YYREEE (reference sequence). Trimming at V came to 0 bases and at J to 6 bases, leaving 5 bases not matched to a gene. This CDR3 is CASSLVSSGRAGELFF. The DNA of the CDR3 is TGTGCCAGCAGCTTGGTATCAAGCGGGAGGGCCGGGGAGCTGTTTTTT.

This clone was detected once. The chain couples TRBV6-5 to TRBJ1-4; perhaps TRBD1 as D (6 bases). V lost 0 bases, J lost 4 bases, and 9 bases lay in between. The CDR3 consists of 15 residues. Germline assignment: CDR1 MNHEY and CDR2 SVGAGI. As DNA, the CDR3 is TGTGCCAGCAGTTACTCGAACAGGGATAATGAAAAACTGTTTTTT. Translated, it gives CASSYSNRDNEKLFF.

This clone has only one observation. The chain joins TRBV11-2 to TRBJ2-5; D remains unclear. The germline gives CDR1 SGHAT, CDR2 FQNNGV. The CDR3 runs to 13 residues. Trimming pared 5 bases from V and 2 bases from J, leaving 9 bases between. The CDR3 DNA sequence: TGTGCCAGCAGCCAAACATATCAAGAGACCCAGTACTTC. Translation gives CASSQTYQETQYF.

CDR3 in amino acids: CASGSLSGQGAKIWYTF. The CDR3 DNA sequence: TGTGCTAGTGGTTCGCTTTCGGGACAGGGGGCGAAAATCTGGTACACCTTC. The chain carries TRBV12-5 and TRBJ1-2, with 12 positions matching TRBD1. Germline-derived CDR1 and CDR2 are LGHNT and FRNRAP. This CDR3 is built from 17 residues. V was clipped by 4 bases and J by 11 bases; unmatched bases: 17.

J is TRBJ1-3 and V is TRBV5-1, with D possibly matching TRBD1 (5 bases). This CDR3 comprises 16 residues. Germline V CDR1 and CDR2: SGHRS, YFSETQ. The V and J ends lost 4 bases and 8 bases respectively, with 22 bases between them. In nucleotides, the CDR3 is TGCGCCAGCAGCCCAGCGCAGGGTTCACAAGGGGACACCATATATTTT. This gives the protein CASSPAQGSQGDTIYF.

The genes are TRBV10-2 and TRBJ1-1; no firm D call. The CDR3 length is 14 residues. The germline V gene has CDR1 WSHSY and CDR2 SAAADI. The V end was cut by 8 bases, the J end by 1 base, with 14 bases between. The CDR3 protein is CASGERLRNTEAFF. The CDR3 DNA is TGCGCCAGCGGAGAAAGACTTAGGAACACTGAAGCTTTCTTT.

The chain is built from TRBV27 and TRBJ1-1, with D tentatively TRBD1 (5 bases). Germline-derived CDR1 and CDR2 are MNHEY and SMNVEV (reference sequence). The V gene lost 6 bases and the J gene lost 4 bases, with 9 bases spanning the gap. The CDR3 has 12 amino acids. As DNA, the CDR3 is TGTGCCAGCAGGGGGCTCGGCACTGAAGCTTTCTTT. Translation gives CASRGLGTEAFF.

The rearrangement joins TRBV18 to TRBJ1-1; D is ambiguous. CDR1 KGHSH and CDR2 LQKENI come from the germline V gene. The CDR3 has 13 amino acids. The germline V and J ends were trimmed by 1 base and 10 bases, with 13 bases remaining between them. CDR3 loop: CASSPLTEAPAFF. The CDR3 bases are TGTGCCAGCTCACCACTCACAGAAGCCCCAGCTTTCTTT.

CDR3 residues: CASSLRGLAGGQRSTDTQYF. CDR3 DNA sequence: TGCGCCAGCAGCTTGAGGGGTCTAGCGGGAGGGCAGAGGAGCACAGATACGCAGTATTTT. The chain joins TRBV5-1 to TRBJ2-3; 12 bases map to TRBD2. There are 20 residues in the CDR3. Germline V gene lookup returns CDR1 SGHRS and CDR2 YFSETQ. Trimming took 1 base from V and 0 from J; bases not matched to a gene: 12.

In DNA, the CDR3 is TGTGCCAGTGAGAGGGGACAGGGGGCACGTCAGCCCCAGCATTTT. Translation: CASERGQGARQPQHF. V is TRBV19 and J is TRBJ1-5, with 12 bases fitting TRBD1. The ends lost 8 bases at V and 6 bases at J; junction bases unmatched: 8. Germline values: CDR1 LNHDA, CDR2 SQIVND (reference sequence). This CDR3 region has 15 residues.

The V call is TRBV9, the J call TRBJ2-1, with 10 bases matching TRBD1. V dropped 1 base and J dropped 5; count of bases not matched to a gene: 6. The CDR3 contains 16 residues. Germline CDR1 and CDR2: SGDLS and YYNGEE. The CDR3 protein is CASSVRDRGSNNEQFF. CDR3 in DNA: TGTGCCAGCAGCGTAAGGGACAGGGGATCGAACAATGAGCAGTTCTTC.

CDR3 protein: CASSPNLLAGGPGANVLTF. Written as DNA, the CDR3 is TGTGCCAGCAGCCCGAACCTGCTAGCGGGAGGGCCTGGGGCCAACGTCCTGACTTTC. The gene calls are TRBV4-2 and TRBJ2-6, with TRBD2 identical over 12 bases. The V gene's germline CDR1 is LGHNA and CDR2 YNFKEQ. CDR3 length: 19 amino acids. The trim removed 4 bases at V and 2 bases at J, leaving 9 bases unmatched.

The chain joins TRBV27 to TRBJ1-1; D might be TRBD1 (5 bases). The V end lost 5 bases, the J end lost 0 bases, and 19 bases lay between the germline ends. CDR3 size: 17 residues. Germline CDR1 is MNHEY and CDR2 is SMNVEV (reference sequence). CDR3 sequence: CASSPPPRTRLNTEAFF. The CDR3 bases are TGTGCCAGCAGTCCCCCCCCGCGGACAAGATTGAACACTGAAGCTTTCTTT.

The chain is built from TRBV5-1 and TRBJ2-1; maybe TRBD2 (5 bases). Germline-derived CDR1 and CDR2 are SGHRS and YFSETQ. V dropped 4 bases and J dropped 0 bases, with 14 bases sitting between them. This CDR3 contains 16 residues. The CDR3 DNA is TGCGCCAGCAGCCCCCTCAGCGGCACCTCCTACAATGAGCAGTTCTTC. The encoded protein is CASSPLSGTSYNEQFF.

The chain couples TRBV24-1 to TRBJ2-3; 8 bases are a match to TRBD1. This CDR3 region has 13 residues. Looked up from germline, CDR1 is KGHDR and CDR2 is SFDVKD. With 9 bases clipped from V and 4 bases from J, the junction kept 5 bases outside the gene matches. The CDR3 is CATADRVPDTQYF. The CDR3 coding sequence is TGTGCCACCGCGGACAGGGTCCCAGATACGCAGTATTTT.

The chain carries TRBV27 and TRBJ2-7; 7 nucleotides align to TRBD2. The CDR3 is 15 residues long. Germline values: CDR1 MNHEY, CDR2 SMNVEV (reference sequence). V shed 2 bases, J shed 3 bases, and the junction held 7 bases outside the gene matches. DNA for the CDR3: TGTGCCAGCAGTTTAACAGCGGGAAAACACTACGAGCAGTACTTC. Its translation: CASSLTAGKHYEQYF.